This is a list of T cell receptor beta chains from one sample in a study of siplizumab effects on memory and regulatory T cells. Measured with immunoSEQ multiplex PCR; TCRdb has only the in-frame clones, and not every one. The sample shows approximately 120,000 clones, roughly 94% of them seen only once. The sequencing input was Tregs sorted from blood. Receptors originate from a human donor in good health. CDR3s include the opening cysteine and the closing phenylalanine or tryptophan. The D gene is left open where the match is weak. Size values are once, few and many counts, or a class for expanded clones, and some rows have none.

j_gene	d_gene	abundance	v_gene	CDR3nt	CDR3aa
TRBJ1-2	-	-	TRBV6-5	TGTGCCAGCAGCCAGGCAGGATATGGCTACACCTTC	CASSQAGYGYTF
TRBJ2-5	TRBD2	-	TRBV11-2	TGTGCCAGCAGCTTTCTCGGTCGGGGGGGCGAAGAGACCCAGTACTTC	CASSFLGRGGEETQYF
TRBJ1-3	-	-	TRBV7-6	TGTGCCAGCAGCTTAGTCGCAAGTGAACGTGGAAACACCATATATTTT	CASSLVASERGNTIYF
TRBJ1-3	TRBD1	-	TRBV5-6	TGTGCCAGCAGCTTTAGACAGGGGGCAAACACCATATATTTT	CASSFRQGANTIYF
TRBJ2-7	-	-	TRBV6-5	TGTGCCAGCAGTCCGCAGGGGTACGAGCAGTACTTC	CASSPQGYEQYF
TRBJ1-3	-	-	TRBV18	TGTGCCAGCTCCCGACAGGATGGAACTGGAAACACCATATATTTT	CASSRQDGTGNTIYF
TRBJ1-1	-	-	TRBV10-1	TGCGCCAGCACCCGGGACCTTGGGAACACTGAAGCTTTCTTT	CASTRDLGNTEAFF
TRBJ2-4	-	-	TRBV5-1	TGCGCCAGCAGCCCCCTCATAGCCAAAAACATTCAGTACTTC	CASSPLIAKNIQYF
TRBJ2-7	-	-	TRBV2	TGTGCCAGCAGTGGCTCCTACGAGCAGTACTTC	CASSGSYEQYF
TRBJ1-5	TRBD1	-	TRBV18	TGTGCCAGCTCGGGGACAGCAGATAGCAATCAGCCCCAGCATTTT	CASSGTADSNQPQHF
TRBJ2-1	TRBD2	-	TRBV5-1	TGCGCCAGCACCGGGGGGATGGAGCAGTTCTTC	CASTGGMEQFF
TRBJ2-7	TRBD2	once	TRBV20-1	TGCAGTGGCCAGCGGGACTACGAGCAGTACTTC	CSGQRDYEQYF
TRBJ2-3	-	-	TRBV2	TGTGCCAGCGGGGGACGGACTACTAGCACAGATACGCAGTATTTT	CASGGRTTSTDTQYF
TRBJ1-2	-	-	TRBV18	TGTGCCAGCTCACCAGCCCAGGGTGCCTATGGCTACACCTTC	CASSPAQGAYGYTF
TRBJ2-5	-	once	TRBV5-1	TGCGCCAGCAGCTTGGTGGCCCCCCCACAGGAGACCCAGTACTTC	CASSLVAPPQETQYF
TRBJ2-1	-	-	TRBV7-2	TGTGCCAGCAGCTTAGCCGTTCCCCTCTACTCCTACAATGAGCAGTTCTTC	CASSLAVPLYSYNEQFF
TRBJ2-3	-	-	TRBV27	TGTGCCAGCAGTTATCGCCGAGTCTTCGGGGTAGATACGCAGTATTTT	CASSYRRVFGVDTQYF
TRBJ2-3	TRBD2	-	TRBV7-9	TGTGCCAGCAGCTTTCTAGCGGGGGAAAGCACAGATACGCAGTATTTT	CASSFLAGESTDTQYF
TRBJ2-3	TRBD2	-	TRBV5-1	TGCGCCAGCAGCCGTAGCGGGGGAGTCGATACGCAGTATTTT	CASSRSGGVDTQYF
TRBJ2-1	TRBD2	-	TRBV9	TGTGCCAGCAGCGCCGGGACTAGCGGGAGAAGCTCCTACAATGAGCAGTTCTTC	CASSAGTSGRSSYNEQFF
TRBJ1-2	-	-	TRBV19	TGTGCCAGTAGCCCCGGGGTCTATGGCTACACCTTC	CASSPGVYGYTF
TRBJ1-2	-	-	TRBV7-3	TGTGCCAGCAGCTTAAACCCCCAGGAAGGATCCGGCTACACCTTC	CASSLNPQEGSGYTF
TRBJ2-7	TRBD1	-	TRBV6-5	TGTGCCAGCACCTCGACAGGGGGTCCCTACGAGCAGTACTTC	CASTSTGGPYEQYF
TRBJ2-7	TRBD2	-	TRBV9	TGTGCCAGCAGCCTAACGGGACTAGCGGGAGGGCCTGGCGAGCAGTACTTC	CASSLTGLAGGPGEQYF
TRBJ2-1	-	-	TRBV2	TGTGCCATCTCGAGGGGTATATTGCGGCTTCACTCCTACAATGAGCAGTTCTTC	CAISRGILRLHSYNEQFF
TRBJ1-2	-	-	TRBV7-9	TGTGCCAGCAGCTTATGGCAGGGTGATGATGGCTACACCTTC	CASSLWQGDDGYTF
TRBJ2-3	-	once	TRBV7-8	TGTGCCAGCAGCCAACTCCCGAAGTCCACAGATACGCAGTATTTT	CASSQLPKSTDTQYF
TRBJ2-2	TRBD1	-	TRBV7-2	TGTGCCAGCAGAGACAGGGGGATAGACGGGGAGCTGTTTTTT	CASRDRGIDGELFF
TRBJ2-5	TRBD2	once	TRBV7-3	TGTGCCAGCAGCTTACAACTAGCGGGACAAGAGACCCAGTACTTC	CASSLQLAGQETQYF
TRBJ2-3	-	-	TRBV6-5	TGTGCCAGCAGTTACCTAGTGACCGGTCGGGGGAATACGCAGTATTTT	CASSYLVTGRGNTQYF
TRBJ2-2	-	-	TRBV10-3	TGTGCCATCAGTGGGACGGACGGGGAGCTGTTTTTT	CAISGTDGELFF
TRBJ2-5	-	once	TRBV18	TGTGCCAGCTCCCGCCTAGCTGAAGAGACCCAGTACTTC	CASSRLAEETQYF
TRBJ2-3	-	few	TRBV6-6	TGTGCCAGCAGTCAACGGGGGTCCACAGATACGCAGTATTTT	CASSQRGSTDTQYF
TRBJ2-1	-	-	TRBV6-1	TGTGCCAGCAGTGCTAACCCCGCCCGGGCTTCGAGCTCCTACAATGAGCAGTTCTTC	CASSANPARASSSYNEQFF
TRBJ2-7	-	-	TRBV20-1	TGCAGTGCTAGGGGGTCCTACGAGCAGTACTTC	CSARGSYEQYF
TRBJ1-3	-	-	TRBV7-9	TGTGCCAGCAGCTTACATCCGTCCGAGGGGGACACCATATATTTT	CASSLHPSEGDTIYF
TRBJ1-2	TRBD1	-	TRBV19	TGTGCCAGTAGTACGGGACAGGGCCGCGGCTACACCTTC	CASSTGQGRGYTF
TRBJ1-5	-	-	TRBV5-6	TGTGCCAGCAGCCCGAGGGGGAGGTCTGATCAGCCCCAGCATTTT	CASSPRGRSDQPQHF
TRBJ2-2	-	-	TRBV29-1	TGCAGCGGCTTTGGATCCGGGGAGCTGTTTTTT	CSGFGSGELFF
TRBJ2-3	-	-	TRBV14	TGTGCCAGCAGCCCTCATAAGGGCACAGATACGCAGTATTTT	CASSPHKGTDTQYF
TRBJ2-7	TRBD2	-	TRBV10-3	TGTGCCATCACCGGGGGGAGCTCCTACGAGCAGTACTTC	CAITGGSSYEQYF
TRBJ1-1	TRBD1	-	TRBV9	TGTGCCAGCAGCGTAGACCCAGGGGGCTACACTGAAGCTTTCTTT	CASSVDPGGYTEAFF
TRBJ2-1	-	once	TRBV4-1	TGCGCCAGCAGCCAAGGCGTTGAGCAGTTCTTC	CASSQGVEQFF
TRBJ2-3	TRBD2	-	TRBV27	TGTGCCAGCAGGCCCGGCGGGGGGGCCGGTACGCAGTATTTT	CASRPGGGAGTQYF
TRBJ2-3	TRBD2	few	TRBV27	TGTGCCAGCAGTTTAGGGGGGGTTGGGGCAGATACGCAGTATTTT	CASSLGGVGADTQYF
TRBJ1-2	TRBD1	-	TRBV5-6	TGTGCCAGCAGGGGACAGGGTACCCTTAACTATGGCTACACCTTC	CASRGQGTLNYGYTF